This T cell receptor beta chain is from a study of blood T cells in healthy people across ages. Details on this clonotype: Its antigen is still unknown.

Germline lookup yields CDR1 SGDLS and CDR2 YYNGEE. The CDR3 is 15 residues long. After removal of 0 bases from V and 2 bases from J, the junction contained 4 bases not matched to a gene. General study points: The long-lived group displayed more naive CD4+ cells, plus higher diversity, than the aged donors did. It was not known whether donors were CMV positive (a possible confounder of expanded clonotype changes).

A second PCR, run for about 7 to 11 cycles, used a sample-barcoded 5' primer plus a J-beta primer mix. Researchers report that a template-switch adaptor with 12 random nucleotides tagged each cDNA molecule. TCRdb fed the 5' RACE reads into MiXCR, producing one record per CDR3 protein. The sample contains about 680,000 distinct CDR3 sequences, about half of which appear only once. The sequence was obtained from a woman aged 60-75 years in good health. The sequenced sample was blood. This rearrangement joins TRBV9 to TRBJ2-7; 8 bases fit TRBD1. CDR3 amino acids: CASSVGDRGTYEQYF. The CDR3 DNA follows: TGTGCCAGCAGCGTAGGAGACAGGGGAACCTACGAGCAGTACTTC.